This TCR beta chain was observed in a study of spatial heterogeneity in lung cancer. A unique molecular identifier was attached to every TCR cDNA molecule. TCRdb used MiXCR to reprocess the 5' RACE reads, holding one entry per CDR3 protein. The data contain over 10,000 distinct CDR3 sequences, roughly 5.6% of them singletons. The CDR3 is 13 residues long. Unmatched junction bases numbered 2, after V lost 5 bases and J lost 6 bases. Per germline, CDR1 MNHEY and CDR2 SVGEGT. Ten or more counts support this clonotype. Antigen specificity is unknown. The library was prepared for alpha chains; this beta chain is a stray read, so its frequency means little. Study-wide results and caveats: Among tumor T cells, estimated coverage was about 7% for alpha chains and around 13% for beta chains. Intratumoral expanded alpha and beta TCR counts were found to track tumor mutation counts.

Described time point: sample taken at primary tumor resection. Sequencing of whole RNA from tumor, nontumor lung or frozen PBMC involved no sorting. The receptor comes from a male donor with early-stage non-small cell lung cancer. The genes are TRBV6-2 or TRBV6-3 and TRBJ1-2; 11 nucleotides agree with TRBD1. The material sequenced was lung tumor tissue, taken at surgery. The CDR3 region is CASSGQGADGYTF. The CDR3 DNA sequence: TGTGCCAGCAGTGGACAGGGGGCGGATGGCTACACCTTC.